The text below deals with one T cell receptor (beta chain). Its antigen remains unidentified. This sequence may be a read error, since a much larger clone differs from it by one base. TCRdb independently ran MiXCR on the 5' RACE reads; one entry per CDR3 protein. Of approximately 520,000 distinct CDR3 sequences listed, under 5.5% are singletons. The sample originates from a study of CD8 T cells in ankylosing spondylitis. Study-wide findings and caveats: Disease-linked clones had a CD8+ phenotype and relatively low frequency in peripheral blood. Ankylosing spondylitis blood appeared to carry a characteristic TCR beta motif of roughly 8 highly homologous variants.

Between the trimmed V and J ends, which lost 5 bases and 8 bases, there was a span of 15 bases. Germline assignment: CDR1 DFQATT and CDR2 SNEGSKA (reference sequence). The CDR3 is 12 amino acids. The V call is TRBV20-1, the J call TRBJ1-2; D uncertain. The receptor was derived from a male donor with ankylosing spondylitis. The sequencing sample was made of blood, either unsorted or a sorted T cell fraction (not recorded which). CDR3 sequence reads: CSARVGGWGYTF. The CDR3 DNA follows: TGCAGTGCTCGGGTAGGTGGGTGGGGCTACACCTTC.